The sample holds a few counts of the clone carrying this TCR beta chain. The J segment lost 4 bases and the V segment lost 4 bases, leaving 5 bases of the junction unmatched. Germline V gene data show CDR1 as SQVTM and CDR2 as ANQGSEA. The CDR3 has 13 residues. These data are taken from a study of T-cell reconstitution after alpha-beta-depleted transplantation in children. Unique molecular identifiers featured in how the TCRbeta library was prepared. TCRdb independently ran MiXCR on the PCR reads; one entry per CDR3 protein. The sample carries about 460,000 distinct CDR3 sequences, under 15% recorded once.

Here the sequenced sample was PBMCs from the stem cell graft donor, taken from the stem cell graft. The sequence was collected from a human donor who donated a stem cell graft to a child with combined immunodeficiency. This chain uses TRBV29-1 with TRBJ1-2; 8 bases map to TRBD1. The CDR3 DNA follows: TGCAGCGTTGGGGACAGGTCGGTCTATGGCTACACCTTC. Translating it yields CSVGDRSVYGYTF.